The 13 T cell receptor beta chains below were found in one sample sequenced in a study of Ad26.COV2.S vaccination and SARS-CoV-2 variants. Stated treatment: 19 received Ad26.COV2.S at low or high dose, single or two shots; about 5 received placebo; per-sample allocation not given. Day 63 after the first vaccine or placebo injection was the time point for sampling. The method was immunoSEQ multiplex PCR; TCRdb's version includes in-frame clones alone and lacks a portion of them. The table has 200,000 to 300,000 clones, approximately 88% seen once. The source material was peripheral blood, sampled in a trial of Ad26.COV2.S vaccine versus placebo. The receptors were sampled from a person aged 18-60 years who received the Ad26.COV2.S COVID-19 vaccine or a placebo.

This clone appeared a single time. The chain combines TRBV27 with TRBJ2-5, with D maybe TRBD2 (6 bases). Germline V CDR1 and CDR2: MNHEY, SMNVEV (reference sequence). The CDR3 consists of 12 residues. Trimming cost V 7 bases and J 4 bases, with 10 bases left between them. DNA for the CDR3: TGTGCCAGCAAACGGGGAGGAGAGACCCAGTACTTC. It codes for CASKRGGETQYF.

The chain combines TRBV2 with TRBJ1-5; 8 bases agree with TRBD1. V lost 5 bases and J lost 7; bases outside the gene matches: 7. Germline values: CDR1 SNHLY, CDR2 FYNNEI. This CDR3 region has 14 residues. In DNA, the CDR3 is TGTGCCAGCAGTCCTGACAGGGGATGGCAGCCCCAGCATTTT. It yields the protein CASSPDRGWQPQHF.

This clone appeared many times. The sample carries other DNA sequences with the same CDR3. V and J are TRBV9 and TRBJ1-1; 9 bases are a match to TRBD1. This CDR3 is 16 amino acids long. After removal of 0 bases from V and 2 bases from J, the junction contained 5 bases not matched to a gene. The V gene's germline CDR1 is SGDLS and CDR2 YYNGEE. CDR3 nucleotides: TGTGCCAGCAGCGTAGCAGGACAGGGGACAAACACTGAAGCTTTCTTT. This sequence encodes CASSVAGQGTNTEAFF.

The chain links TRBV28 to TRBJ1-2, with 9 bases lining up with TRBD1. This CDR3 has 15 amino acids. V gave up 2 bases and J gave up 8 bases; unmatched junction bases: 9. CDR1 and CDR2 (germline): MDHEN, SYDVKM. CDR3 nucleotide sequence: TGTGCCAGCAGTTTAGGAGGGACAGGGACGCAAGGCTACACCTTC. Translation: CASSLGGTGTQGYTF.

This sequence joins TRBV4-3 and TRBJ1-2; TRBD1 matches at 10 bases. V gave up 2 bases and J gave up 2 bases; unmatched junction bases: 5. The CDR3 runs 16 residues. The germline gives CDR1 LGHNA, CDR2 YSLEER. CDR3 nucleotides: TGCGCCAGCAGCCAACGCCCGACAGGGGGCAACTATGGCTACACCTTC. The encoded protein is CASSQRPTGGNYGYTF.

The rearrangement links TRBV7-2 to TRBJ2-2; D is unresolved. Trimming shortened V by 5 bases and J by 2 bases, and 9 bases separated the two germline ends. There are 14 residues in the CDR3. Germline V gives CDR1 SGHTA, CDR2 FQGNSA. The CDR3 protein is CASSLESNTGELFF. For the CDR3, the DNA is TGTGCCAGCAGCCTCGAATCTAACACCGGGGAGCTGTTTTTT.

The CDR3 DNA reads as TGTGCCACCAGTACACCGGCCCTACCTGCGGAGCAGTACTTC. It specifies CATSTPALPAEQYF. The J gene is TRBJ2-7, the V gene TRBV24-1; D gene uncertain. Germline values: CDR1 KGHDR, CDR2 SFDVKD. Trimming cost V 6 bases and J 7 bases, with 18 bases left between them. This CDR3 has 14 residues.

This chain links TRBV30 with TRBJ2-5; a possible D gene is TRBD2 (5 bases). Germline V lookup: CDR1 GTSNPN, CDR2 SVGIG (reference sequence). The germline V and J ends were trimmed by 0 bases and 0 bases, with 14 bases remaining between them. The CDR3 runs 16 residues. CDR3 nucleotides: TGTGCCTGGAGTGTTCGGCGGGCATCGTACCAAGAGACCCAGTACTTC. Protein sequence: CAWSVRRASYQETQYF.

This chain uses TRBV12-5 with TRBJ1-2; no reliable D call. This CDR3 is 13 amino acids long. Germline V CDR1 and CDR2: LGHNT, FRNRAP. The CDR3 protein is CAVYFPTSGGYTF. For the CDR3, the DNA is TGTGCCGTCTACTTTCCTACATCGGGTGGCTACACCTTC.

The chain has TRBV10-3 and TRBJ2-7; TRBD2 is a possible D gene (6 bases). Germline values: CDR1 ENHRY, CDR2 SYGVKD. The CDR3 length is 14 residues. Trimming cost V 10 bases and J 1 base, with 17 bases left between them. The CDR3 coding sequence is TGTGCCACCCGAGGTATAGGAGGGTCCTACGAGCAGTACTTC. This sequence encodes CATRGIGGSYEQYF.

This sequence joins TRBV14 and TRBJ2-4, with D possibly being TRBD2 (6 bases). Germline V gene sequence: CDR1 SGHDN, CDR2 FVKESK. The CDR3 sequence is 16 residues long. V lost 0 bases and J 3 bases, leaving 12 bases between the germline ends. This CDR3 is CASSQDAGLGKNIQYF. DNA for the CDR3: TGTGCCAGCAGCCAAGACGCGGGATTGGGCAAAAACATTCAGTACTTC. Supplemented by reference TRBV14 and TRBJ2-4, the full variable domain reads EAGVTQFPSHSVIEKGQTVTLRCDPISGHDNLYWYRRVMGKEIKFLLHFVKESKQDESGMPNNRFLAERTGGTYSTLKVQPAELEDSGVYFCASSQDAGLGKNIQYFGAGTRLSVL.

This clone appeared once. This sequence joins TRBV5-6 and TRBJ2-7, with a weak D call TRBD1 (5 bases). Germline CDR1 is SGHDT and CDR2 is YYEEEE. This CDR3 has 13 residues. Trimming pared 3 bases from V and 0 bases from J, leaving 7 bases between. DNA for the CDR3: TGTGCCAGCAGCTCAGGGTTCTCCTACGAGCAGTACTTC. Encoded protein: CASSSGFSYEQYF.

The V call is TRBV7-2, the J call TRBJ2-1, with TRBD2 identical over 12 bases. Germline-derived CDR1 and CDR2 are SGHTA and FQGNSA. CDR3 length: 15 residues. J was trimmed by 8 bases and V by 5 bases; bases with no gene match: 7. The CDR3 loop reads CASSMTSGSFHEQFF. The CDR3 DNA reads TGTGCCAGCAGCATGACTAGCGGGAGCTTCCATGAGCAGTTCTTC.